A selection of T cell receptor beta chains follows, all from one sample in a study of PD-1 blockade in classical Hodgkin lymphoma. The protocol was immunoSEQ multiplex PCR, while the TCRdb copy is restricted to in-frame clones and leaves out a portion. The profile covers some 7,100 clones, with over 60% appearing a single time and 6.5% to 8.5% taken by the ten largest. Sequenced here: CD4+ T cells from blood, sampled at baseline. Receptors originate from a human donor with classical Hodgkin lymphoma. Each CDR3 is given with its conserved first and last residue. A D gene is named only where the DNA matches it firmly. Size is omitted from some rows. Given values are once, few, many or a class for expanded clones.

clone size	V gene	D gene	J gene	CDR3 length	CDR3 protein	CDR3 DNA
-	TRBV7-8	-	TRBJ1-4	17	CASSLALGRGLYEKLFF	TGTGCCAGCAGCTTAGCGTTGGGCCGGGGGCTGTATGAAAAACTGTTTTTT
-	TRBV7-8	-	TRBJ2-1	13	CASSVGPVYEQFF	TGTGCCAGCAGCGTGGGCCCCGTCTATGAGCAGTTCTTC
-	TRBV5-6	TRBD2	TRBJ2-5	15	CASSKRLAGEETQYF	TGTGCCAGCAGCAAAAGATTAGCGGGAGAAGAGACCCAGTACTTC
-	TRBV28	TRBD1	TRBJ2-3	15	CASSSLTGGADTQYF	TGTGCCAGCAGTTCCCTAACAGGGGGCGCAGATACGCAGTATTTT
-	TRBV6-1	-	TRBJ2-7	12	CASSLWVGEQYF	TGTGCCAGCAGTTTATGGGTTGGCGAGCAGTACTTC
once	TRBV6-5	TRBD1	TRBJ1-5	13	CASSYSTGSPQHF	TGTGCCAGCAGTTACTCGACAGGGTCGCCCCAGCATTTT
-	TRBV5-1	TRBD1	TRBJ1-2	13	CASSQDREYGYTF	TGCGCCAGCAGCCAAGACAGGGAATATGGCTACACCTTC
-	TRBV5-4	TRBD2	TRBJ2-2	18	CASSLGLAGGTNTGELFF	TGTGCCAGCAGCTTGGGACTAGCGGGGGGGACGAACACCGGGGAGCTGTTTTTT
-	TRBV5-1	-	TRBJ1-4	14	CASSLGVANEKLFF	TGCGCCAGCAGCTTGGGGGTTGCTAATGAAAAACTGTTTTTT
few	TRBV5-4	-	TRBJ1-3	16	CASSQEYATSGNTIYF	TGTGCCAGCAGCCAAGAATATGCCACCTCAGGAAACACCATATATTTT
-	TRBV9	-	TRBJ1-3	17	CASSDVVGRHSGNTIYF	TGTGCCAGCAGTGACGTAGTCGGACGGCACTCTGGAAACACCATATATTTT
-	TRBV18	TRBD2	TRBJ2-7	14	CASSPTSGGYEQYF	TGTGCCAGCTCACCTACTAGCGGGGGTTACGAGCAGTACTTC
-	TRBV11-3	-	TRBJ2-2	14	CASRSHQDTGELFF	TGTGCCAGCAGGTCACACCAGGACACCGGGGAGCTGTTTTTT
-	TRBV29-1	TRBD1	TRBJ2-1	14	CSVRRQGSYNEQFF	TGCAGCGTCCGACGACAGGGTTCCTACAATGAGCAGTTCTTC
-	TRBV5-1	-	TRBJ1-1	12	CASSLGRGEAFF	TGCGCCAGCAGCTTGGGAAGGGGTGAAGCTTTCTTT
-	TRBV7-2	-	TRBJ2-4	15	CASSRGSLAKNIQYF	TGTGCCAGCAGCCGAGGCAGCTTAGCCAAAAACATTCAGTACTTC
-	TRBV11-3	-	TRBJ2-7	17	CASSFAPSGVIPNEQYF	TGTGCCAGCAGCTTTGCCCCAAGTGGAGTGATCCCCAACGAGCAGTACTTC
-	TRBV25-1	-	TRBJ2-7	14	CASSAPGLSYEQYF	TGTGCCAGCAGCGCCCCGGGGTTGAGCTACGAGCAGTACTTC
-	TRBV28	TRBD1	TRBJ1-5	15	CASSAGTGVVQPQHF	TGTGCCAGCAGTGCCGGGACAGGGGTAGTTCAGCCCCAGCATTTT
once	TRBV5-1	-	TRBJ1-4	13	CASSTVTGEKLFF	TGCGCCAGCAGCACGGTGACCGGAGAAAAACTGTTTTTT
-	TRBV11-2	-	TRBJ1-1	13	CASSQGQSTEAFF	TGTGCCAGCAGCCAAGGACAGTCCACTGAAGCTTTCTTT
-	TRBV28	TRBD1	TRBJ2-7	14	CASNRGAKSYEQYF	TGTGCCAGCAACAGGGGGGCAAAGTCCTACGAGCAGTACTTC
-	TRBV11-2	-	TRBJ1-2	11	CASSFRDGYTF	TGTGCCAGCAGCTTCAGGGATGGCTACACCTTC
-	TRBV7-6	TRBD2	TRBJ2-5	15	CASSTLGTSKETQYF	TGTGCCAGCAGCACCTTAGGGACTAGCAAAGAGACCCAGTACTTC
once	TRBV11-1	-	TRBJ1-1	13	CASSFNRDTEAFF	TGTGCCAGCAGCTTCAACAGAGATACTGAAGCTTTCTTT
few	TRBV5-1	-	TRBJ1-3	15	CASSLMGVSGNTIYF	TGCGCCAGCAGCTTGATGGGCGTCTCTGGAAACACCATATATTTT
-	TRBV19	TRBD2	TRBJ2-7	16	CASTSRASGNSYEQYF	TGTGCCAGTACCTCTCGCGCTAGCGGAAACTCCTACGAGCAGTACTTC
few	TRBV5-4	-	TRBJ1-2	13	CASSFTGRRGYTF	TGTGCCAGCAGCTTCACAGGGAGGCGTGGCTACACCTTC
-	TRBV7-2	TRBD2	TRBJ2-1	16	CASSALAGAPYNEQFF	TGTGCCAGCAGCGCCCTAGCGGGGGCACCGTACAATGAGCAGTTCTTC
once	TRBV19	TRBD1	TRBJ1-2	11	CATRQGLGYTF	TGTGCCACCAGACAGGGCCTTGGCTACACCTTC
-	TRBV5-1	-	TRBJ1-3	16	CASSGGDTHSGNTIYF	TGCGCCAGCAGCGGAGGGGACACCCACTCTGGAAACACCATATATTTT
-	TRBV18	-	TRBJ2-5	14	CASSAGQKQETQYF	TGTGCCAGCTCAGCGGGACAGAAACAAGAGACCCAGTACTTC